These T cell receptor beta chains were read from a single sample in a study of shared clonotypes between healthy human individuals. Data came from immunoSEQ multiplex PCR; TCRdb stores just in-frame clones and leaves some out. The sample consists of about 680,000 clones, about 90% of them appearing once. Sequencing used naive CD8+ T cells sorted from blood. Receptors originate from a man aged 25 to 45 in good health. CDR3s include the opening cysteine and the closing phenylalanine or tryptophan. The D gene is left open where the match is weak. For some rows the clone size is stated as once, few or many, or as a class when expanded; others skip it.

D	V	J	size	CDR3	DNA
NA	TRBV2	TRBJ2-3	NA	CASKGPELPPRDTQYF	TGTGCCAGCAAGGGTCCTGAGTTGCCTCCACGTGATACGCAGTATTTT
TRBD2	TRBV7-3	TRBJ2-5	NA	CASSFFGTSESETQYF	TGTGCCAGCAGCTTCTTCGGGACTAGCGAGTCAGAGACCCAGTACTTC
TRBD2	TRBV9	TRBJ2-7	once	CASSVVPGGRIIPYEQYF	TGTGCCAGCAGCGTAGTCCCGGGGGGGAGAATCATTCCCTACGAGCAGTACTTC
NA	TRBV7-9	TRBJ1-2	NA	CASSPGTDFFYGYTF	TGTGCCAGCAGCCCCGGGACCGACTTCTTCTATGGCTACACCTTC
NA	TRBV27	TRBJ2-7	NA	CASSSRVTYEQYF	TGTGCCAGCAGTTCCAGGGTTACCTACGAGCAGTACTTC
NA	TRBV7-9	TRBJ2-7	NA	CASSLRRKGYEQYF	TGTGCCAGCAGCTTAAGGCGGAAGGGCTACGAGCAGTACTTC
NA	TRBV11-2	TRBJ1-1	NA	CASSLGVGTEAFF	TGTGCCAGCAGCTTAGGGGTGGGTACTGAAGCTTTCTTT
TRBD2	TRBV29-1	TRBJ2-7	NA	CSVVGDPRTSGIYEQYF	TGCAGCGTTGTAGGGGACCCCAGGACTAGCGGGATCTACGAGCAGTACTTC
NA	TRBV11-2	TRBJ2-5	NA	CASSLDGQMFQETQYF	TGTGCCAGCAGCTTAGATGGACAGATGTTCCAAGAGACCCAGTACTTC
TRBD2	TRBV29-1	TRBJ2-2	NA	CSVAAGGSHTGELFF	TGCAGCGTCGCAGCGGGAGGGAGTCATACCGGGGAGCTGTTTTTT
NA	TRBV28	TRBJ1-4	NA	CASSLLEWGNEKLFF	TGTGCCAGCAGTTTATTGGAATGGGGAAATGAAAAACTGTTTTTT
NA	TRBV7-7	TRBJ2-2	NA	CASSPGSGTGELFF	TGTGCTAGCAGCCCGGGGTCTGGCACCGGGGAGCTGTTTTTT
NA	TRBV29-1	TRBJ1-5	NA	CSVLEGTPRNQPQHF	TGCAGCGTTCTGGAGGGGACGCCTAGGAATCAGCCCCAGCATTTT
NA	TRBV6-1	TRBJ2-5	NA	CASSEPRFAAEGTQYF	TGTGCCAGCAGTGAACCTCGATTCGCAGCGGAGGGGACCCAGTACTTC
TRBD2	TRBV9	TRBJ2-7	NA	CASSHGGDPSYEQYF	TGTGCCAGCAGCCACGGGGGGGACCCTTCCTACGAGCAGTACTTC
TRBD2	TRBV27	TRBJ2-7	NA	CASSLSSGSREQYF	TGTGCCAGCAGTTTATCTAGCGGGAGCCGCGAGCAGTACTTC
NA	TRBV27	TRBJ2-7	once	CASSLSGLSEQYF	TGTGCCAGCAGTTTATCCGGACTGAGCGAGCAGTACTTC
NA	TRBV19	TRBJ2-7	NA	CASSTVRDSISYEQYF	TGTGCCAGTAGTACCGTCCGGGACTCCATATCCTACGAGCAGTACTTC
NA	TRBV5-1	TRBJ2-7	NA	CASSLIWQPDEQYF	TGCGCCAGCAGCTTGATTTGGCAACCGGACGAGCAGTACTTC
NA	TRBV28	TRBJ2-7	NA	CASRVLTGAGYEQYF	TGTGCCAGCAGGGTCTTGACGGGGGCGGGCTACGAGCAGTACTTC
TRBD2	TRBV18	TRBJ2-7	NA	CASSPGLAGAPSYEQYF	TGTGCCAGCTCACCCGGACTAGCGGGAGCTCCATCCTACGAGCAGTACTTC
NA	TRBV7-9	TRBJ1-3	NA	CASSSPGLGATIYF	TGTGCCAGCAGCTCCCCGGGGCTTGGAGCCACCATATATTTT